This record covers a single TCR beta chain. The CDR3 totals 14 residues. Trimming at V came to 3 bases and at J to 5 bases, leaving 4 bases not matched to a gene. Germline lookup yields CDR1 SGHAT and CDR2 FQNNGV. This specimen comes from a study of cytotoxic CD8 clonotypes in ibrutinib-treated CLL. The repertoire was sequenced with immunoSEQ multiplex PCR; TCRdb's copy has only in-frame clones and lacks some. The sample carries 35,000 to 40,000 clones, 70% recorded once. The sample in question was PBMCs, obtained at disease progression, from a patient treated with ibrutinib. This TCR derives from a human donor with chronic lymphocytic leukemia. The chain is built from TRBV11-2 and TRBJ2-7; 10 bases are shared with TRBD1. The CDR3 here is CASSFGTGVDEQYF. As DNA, the CDR3 is TGTGCCAGCAGCTTTGGGACAGGGGTCGACGAGCAGTACTTC.